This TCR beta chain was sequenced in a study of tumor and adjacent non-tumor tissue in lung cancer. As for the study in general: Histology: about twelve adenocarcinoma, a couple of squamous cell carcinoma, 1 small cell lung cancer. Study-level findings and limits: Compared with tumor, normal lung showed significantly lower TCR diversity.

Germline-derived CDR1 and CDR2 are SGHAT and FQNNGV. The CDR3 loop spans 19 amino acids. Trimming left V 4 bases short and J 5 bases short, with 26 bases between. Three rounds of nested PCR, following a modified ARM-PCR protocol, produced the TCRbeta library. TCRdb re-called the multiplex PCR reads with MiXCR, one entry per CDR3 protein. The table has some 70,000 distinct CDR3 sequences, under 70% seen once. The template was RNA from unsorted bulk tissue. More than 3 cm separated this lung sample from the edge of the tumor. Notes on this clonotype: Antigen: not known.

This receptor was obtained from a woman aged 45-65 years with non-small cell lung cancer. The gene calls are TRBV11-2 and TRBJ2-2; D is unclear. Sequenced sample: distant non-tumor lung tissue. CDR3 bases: TGTGCCAGCAGCTGTTTCCCCTGGGTCATGACTGTGAGGACCGGGGAGCTGTTTTTT. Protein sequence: CASSCFPWVMTVRTGELFF. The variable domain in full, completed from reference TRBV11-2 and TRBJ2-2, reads EAGVAQSPRYKIIEKRQSVAFWCNPISGHATLYWYQQILGQGPKLLIQFQNNGVVDDSQLPKDRFSAERLKGVDSTLKIQPAKLEDSAVYLCASSCFPWVMTVRTGELFFGEGSRLTVL.